This entry lists 18 T cell receptor beta chains sequenced from one sample in a study of blood T cell repertoires in COVID-19. Here immunoSEQ multiplex PCR was the method, and the copy in TCRdb shows in-frame clones only, minus some. The sample lists about 80,000 clones, 60% to 85% seen once, with less than 20% in the top ten. The sample taken for sequencing was peripheral blood. The receptor source for this set is a human donor in a cohort sampled during active COVID-19.

The chain is built from TRBV10-3 and TRBJ2-2; 10 nucleotides agree with TRBD2. Germline loops: CDR1 ENHRY, CDR2 SYGVKD. The CDR3 runs 16 residues. The V gene end was trimmed by 7 bases and the J gene end by 5 bases; junction bases not matched to a gene: 10. The CDR3 spells CAITPGPSGGTGELFF. The CDR3 DNA reads TGTGCCATCACCCCGGGCCCTAGCGGGGGAACCGGGGAGCTGTTTTTT.

The chain combines TRBV12-2 with TRBJ1-5; the D call in the table, TRBD1, was not verified against the DNA. TRBV12-2 is listed as a pseudogene. The CDR3 has 16 amino acids. CDR3 sequence: CASRLVDSRMDQPQHF. CDR3 in DNA: TGTGCAAGTCGCTTAGTAGACAGCCGAATGGATCAGCCCCAGCATTTT.

V and J are TRBV5-4 and TRBJ2-7, with 8 bases lining up with TRBD2. The CDR3 is 15 amino acids. With V trimmed by 4 bases and J by 6 bases, 12 bases remained unmatched. Germline V gene lookup returns CDR1 SGHNT and CDR2 YYREEE (reference sequence). CDR3 nucleotide sequence: TGTGCCAGCAGCCGTTGGACTAGCACTCTCTGCGAGCAGTACGTC. Amino acid sequence: CASSRWTSTLCEQYV.

This clone was observed at least ten times. This chain connects TRBV28 to TRBJ2-3; the D is unclear. The length of the CDR3 is 11 residues. The germline V and J ends were trimmed by 4 bases and 5 bases, with 4 bases remaining between them. Germline loops: CDR1 MDHEN, CDR2 SYDVKM. The CDR3 nucleotides are TGTGCCAGCAGTTCAAAAGATACGCAGTATTTT. This translates into CASSSKDTQYF. The entire variable domain, with the rest obtained from reference TRBV28 and TRBJ2-3, is as follows: DVKVTQSSRYLVKRTGEKVFLECVQDMDHENMFWYRQDPGLGLRLIYFSYDVKMKEKGDIPEGYSVSREKKERFSLILESASTNQTSMYLCASSSKDTQYFGPGTRLTVL.

The chain uses TRBV6-2 or TRBV6-3 and TRBJ2-1; 9 bases align to TRBD1. The V gene's germline CDR1 is MNHEY and CDR2 SVGEGT. This CDR3 has 16 amino acids. J lost 1 base, V lost 2 bases, and 3 bases had no gene match. In nucleotides, the CDR3 is TGTGCCAGCAGTTACCGGGGACAGGGTTCCTACAATGAGCAGTTCTTC. This codes for CASSYRGQGSYNEQFF.

This clone has more than one count but fewer than ten. V usage is TRBV10-3 and J usage is TRBJ1-3; D ambiguous. This CDR3 has 15 amino acids. V was pared by 8 bases and J by 0 bases, with 14 bases between. CDR1 ENHRY and CDR2 SYGVKD come from the germline V gene. The CDR3 here is CAISSGFSSGNTIYF. The CDR3 nucleotides are TGTGCCATCTCTTCGGGGTTTAGCTCTGGAAACACCATATATTTT.

The genes are TRBV3-1 (or the pseudogene TRBV3-2) and TRBJ2-2; 8 nucleotides agree with TRBD2. The CDR3 spans 15 residues. V lost 5 bases to trimming and J lost 6 bases; unmatched junction nucleotides: 8. Per the germline V gene, CDR1 is LGHDT and CDR2 is YNNKEL (reference sequence). CDR3 amino acids: CASSTTAGGPGELFF. The CDR3 DNA reads TGTGCCAGCAGCACTACTGCGGGGGGTCCCGGGGAGCTGTTTTTT.

V and J are TRBV5-1 and TRBJ1-6, with 8 bases fitting TRBD1. The CDR3 runs 17 residues. The germline V gene encodes CDR1 SGHRS and CDR2 YFSETQ. V gave up 3 bases and J gave up 9 bases; unmatched junction bases: 14. The CDR3 loop is CASSSGQVGGLSSPLHF. In DNA, the CDR3 is TGCGCCAGCAGCTCGGGACAGGTCGGGGGACTTAGTTCACCCCTCCACTTT.

Details on this clone: In the same sample, other DNA sequences code for this CDR3. In nucleotides, the CDR3 is TGCGCCAGCAGCTTAGGGACAGGCACAGATACGCAGTATTTT. The encoded protein is CASSLGTGTDTQYF. The rearrangement links TRBV5-1 to TRBJ2-3; 7 bases map to TRBD1. The V gene end was trimmed by 2 bases and the J gene end by 1 base; junction bases not matched to a gene: 1. This CDR3 has 14 residues. Germline CDR1 reads SGHRS; CDR2 reads YFSETQ.

The chain joins TRBV21-1 to TRBJ1-1; the table gives TRBD1 as D, unverified against the DNA. TRBV21-1 is a documented pseudogene. The CDR3 totals 17 residues. The chain's CDR3 is CAPKGRQGEVMNTEAFF. CDR3 bases: TGTGCCCCCAAGGGGCGACAGGGGGAAGTTATGAACACTGAAGCTTTCTTT.

The DNA for the CDR3 is TGCGCCAGCAGCCAAGATCGGACAAAAGGAAATGAGCAGTTCTTC. Translating it yields CASSQDRTKGNEQFF. The chain uses TRBV4-3 and TRBJ2-1; tentative D call: TRBD1 (5 bases). The CDR3 spans 15 residues. CDR1 LGHNA and CDR2 YSLEER come from the germline V gene. V dropped 0 bases and J dropped 7 bases, with 13 bases sitting between them.

Concerning this clone: The same CDR3 arises from other DNA sequences in this sample as well. CDR3: CASLSTGNTEAFF. The DNA of the CDR3 is TGTGCCAGCCTAAGTACAGGGAACACTGAAGCTTTCTTT. The gene calls are TRBV19 and TRBJ1-1; perhaps TRBD1 as D (5 bases). Germline V gene data show CDR1 as LNHDA and CDR2 as SQIVND (reference sequence). With 9 bases removed from V and 1 base from J, the gap between germline ends came to 12 bases. The CDR3 is 13 residues long.

Concerning this clone: Because the CDR3 is missing its conserved closing phenylalanine or tryptophan, this is likely a read error. It is unclear where the CDR3 begins or ends on the DNA, so no DNA is shown, and the CDR3 is as TCRdb lists it. The V gene is TRBV5-3, the J gene TRBJ2-7; TRBD2 is the table's D call, not checked against the DNA. Being an ORF, TRBV5-3 has a function that is uncertain. A total of 9 residues make up the CDR3, ends included. The CDR3 here is CARSLDCPD.

The V and J genes are TRBV28 and TRBJ1-6; tentatively, D is TRBD1 (5 bases). The CDR3 loop spans 16 amino acids. The V end lost 5 bases, the J end lost 11 bases, and 22 bases lay between the germline ends. The germline gives CDR1 MDHEN, CDR2 SYDVKM. CDR3 nucleotide sequence: TGTGCCAGCAGTCTATACAAACACGGGGGTCAGCCACCCCTCCACTTT. Amino acids: CASSLYKHGGQPPLHF.

The chain uses TRBV11-2 and TRBJ2-5, with 9 bases lining up with TRBD1. The CDR3 extends over 17 amino acids. The J segment lost 4 bases and the V segment lost 2 bases, leaving 11 bases of the junction unmatched. The V gene's germline CDR1 is SGHAT and CDR2 FQNNGV. DNA of the CDR3: TGTGCCAGCAGCTTAAAGCTAACAGGGGGCGGGCGAGAGACCCAGTACTTC. Protein: CASSLKLTGGGRETQYF.

The chain combines TRBV6-2 or TRBV6-3 with TRBJ1-1; D is perhaps TRBD1 (6 bases). The CDR3 length is 14 residues. Looked up from germline, CDR1 is MNHEY and CDR2 is SVGEGT. V was pared by 2 bases and J by 2 bases, with 9 bases between. This CDR3 is CASSYQGSNTEAFF. CDR3 DNA sequence: TGTGCCAGCAGTTACCAGGGGTCTAACACTGAAGCTTTCTTT.

The rearrangement uses TRBV20-1 and TRBJ1-2, with 11 bases that match TRBD1. V trimming: 3 bases; J trimming: 4 bases; junction bases outside the gene matches: 4. CDR3 length equals 14 residues. Germline V gives CDR1 DFQATT, CDR2 SNEGSKA (reference sequence). CDR3 region: CSASLGTGGYGYTF. CDR3 nucleotides: TGCAGTGCTAGTCTCGGGACAGGGGGCTATGGCTACACCTTC.

The chain combines TRBV19 with TRBJ1-1; tentative D call: TRBD1 (6 bases). The CDR3 spans 17 residues. V was shortened by 8 bases and J by 0 bases, with 22 bases between the two germline ends. From germline, CDR1 is LNHDA and CDR2 SQIVND (reference sequence). Here the CDR3 reads CASRNPQGLEMNTEAFF. The CDR3 DNA is TGTGCCAGTCGCAATCCACAGGGATTGGAGATGAACACTGAAGCTTTCTTT.